This TCR beta chain was identified during a study of cytotoxic CD8 clonotypes in ibrutinib-treated CLL. Comments on this clone: Its specificity is not known.

Findings and limits, study-wide: T-cell clonality at baseline went above that of age-matched healthy donors and rose and fell with circulating CD8+ T-cell counts.

Trimming shortened V by 4 bases and J by 6 bases, and 18 bases separated the two germline ends. Germline values: CDR1 MNHEY, CDR2 SVGAGI. CDR3 size: 16 residues. Depth targeted 1 in 200,000 to 1 in 1 million T cells, averaging approximately 10x coverage per clonotype. The data were produced by immunoSEQ multiplex PCR, yet TCRdb's version contains in-frame clones alone and is incomplete. The sample lists under 200,000 clones; about four fifths were seen once. The source of this sequence is a human donor with chronic lymphocytic leukemia. The input for sequencing was PBMCs, taken after 24 months of ibrutinib treatment. The gene calls are TRBV6-5 and TRBJ2-2; no firm D call. CDR3 DNA: TGTGCCAGCAGTTTAATTCAATCCCGTTTTCCCGGGGAGCTGTTTTTT. Translation: CASSLIQSRFPGELFF.